This passage covers 3 T cell receptor beta chains from one sample sequenced in a study of T cell changes during pregnancy in multiple sclerosis. Repertoires were generated with immunoSEQ multiplex PCR, while TCRdb's copy carries only in-frame clones and drops some. Among 40,000 to 45,000 clones listed, 80% to 90% were seen once. The sample consisted of CD4+ T cells from peripheral blood mononuclear cells, taken in the first trimester of pregnancy. The source of these receptors is a female donor with multiple sclerosis, enrolled in a pregnancy study.

This sequence joins TRBV28 and TRBJ2-3, with unresolved D. The CDR3 has 13 residues. The germline gives CDR1 MDHEN, CDR2 SYDVKM. Deletions cut 6 bases from V and 1 base from J, with 8 bases between. CDR3: CASRVGGTDTQYF. CDR3 sequence (DNA): TGTGCCAGCAGAGTCGGAGGCACAGATACGCAGTATTTT.

The chain combines TRBV19 with TRBJ2-3, with 8 bases that match TRBD1. CDR3 length: 13 residues. V shed 7 bases and J 2 bases; nucleotides not matched to a gene: 2. CDR1 and CDR2 (germline): LNHDA, SQIVND (reference sequence). DNA for the CDR3: TGTGCCAGTAAGACAGGGGACACAGATACGCAGTATTTT. Its protein product is CASKTGDTDTQYF.

CDR3 sequence: CASSDGGEQFF. CDR3 DNA sequence: TGTGCCAGCAGTGACGGAGGAGAGCAGTTCTTC. V gene TRBV25-1 combines with J gene TRBJ2-1; a possible D gene is TRBD2 (5 bases). The CDR3 consists of 11 residues. V was clipped by 3 bases and J by 10 bases, with 7 bases between them. CDR1 and CDR2 from the germline V gene are MGHDK and SYGVNS.